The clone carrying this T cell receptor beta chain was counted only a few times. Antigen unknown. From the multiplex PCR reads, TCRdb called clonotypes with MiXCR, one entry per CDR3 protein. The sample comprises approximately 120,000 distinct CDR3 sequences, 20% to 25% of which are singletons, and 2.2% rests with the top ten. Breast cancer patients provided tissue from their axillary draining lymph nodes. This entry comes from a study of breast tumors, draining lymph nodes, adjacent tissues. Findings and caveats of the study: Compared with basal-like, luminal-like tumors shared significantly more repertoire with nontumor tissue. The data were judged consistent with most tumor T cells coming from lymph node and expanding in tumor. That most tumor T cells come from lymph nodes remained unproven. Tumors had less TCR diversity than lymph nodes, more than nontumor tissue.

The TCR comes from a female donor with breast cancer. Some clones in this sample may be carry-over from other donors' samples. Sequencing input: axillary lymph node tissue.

CDR3 nucleotides: TGTGCCTGGAGAATTCGCGGGAGTGGGACCGGGGAGCTGTTTTTT. Translation: CAWRIRGSGTGELFF. The rearrangement uses TRBV30 and TRBJ2-2, with 7 bases fitting TRBD2. CDR1 is GTSNPN and CDR2 is SVGIG in the germline V gene (reference sequence). Trimming at V came to 3 bases and at J to 5 bases, leaving 9 bases not matched to a gene. CDR3 length: 15 residues.